These 25 T cell receptor beta chains were all obtained from the same sample, sequenced in a study of chemoradiotherapy in HPV16-positive cancers. Clones were sequenced by immunoSEQ multiplex PCR, and TCRdb holds only the in-frame ones, with some missing. The sample has approximately 12,000 clones; more than 60% are singletons. Sample collection occurred from a patient who underwent chemoradiotherapy. The source is a human donor with HPV-associated anogenital cancer.

V is TRBV28 and J is TRBJ2-7; perhaps D is TRBD1 or TRBD2 (5 bases each). The V and J ends lost 6 bases and 8 bases respectively, with 23 bases between them. The CDR3 totals 15 residues. CDR1 MDHEN and CDR2 SYDVKM come from the germline V gene. The CDR3, as DNA: TGTGCCAGCAGCAGCAGTGGGGCAGGCGGGTCGAAGCAGTACTTC. Translation: CASSSSGAGGSKQYF.

This clone was detected only a few times. The V and J genes are TRBV5-1 and TRBJ2-5; 14 bases are a match to TRBD2. This CDR3 contains 19 residues. The trim removed 6 bases at V and 0 bases at J, leaving 13 bases unmatched. Per the germline V gene, CDR1 is SGHRS and CDR2 is YFSETQ. CDR3 sequence reads: CASTFGTSGSGGYQETQYF. CDR3 DNA sequence: TGCGCCAGCACCTTTGGGACTAGCGGGAGTGGGGGGTACCAAGAGACCCAGTACTTC. The full variable domain, completed using reference TRBV5-1 and TRBJ2-5, is KAGVTQTPRYLIKTRGQQVTLSCSPISGHRSVSWYQQTPGQGLQFLFEYFSETQRNKGNFPGRFSGRQFSNSRSEMNVSTLELGDSALYLCASTFGTSGSGGYQETQYFGPGTRLLVL.

This chain uses TRBV5-5 with TRBJ1-2; 11 nucleotides line up with TRBD1. With 4 bases clipped from V and 4 bases from J, the junction kept 3 bases outside the gene matches. Germline CDR1 is SGHKS and CDR2 is YYEKEE (reference sequence). The CDR3 consists of 14 residues. CDR3 amino acids: CASSTGTGGYGYTF. For the CDR3, the DNA is TGTGCCAGCAGCACCGGGACAGGGGGCTATGGCTACACCTTC.

Concerning this clone: The junction departs from germline at one end; a sequencing error may be responsible. The chain is built from TRBV7-2 and TRBJ1-1; D is undetermined. Germline V gives CDR1 SGHTA, CDR2 FQGNSA. The CDR3 length is 11 residues. The CDR3 reads CASSSWQPYDF. CDR3 DNA: TGTGCCAGCAGCTCTTGGCAGCCGTATGACTTT.

The rearrangement uses TRBV19 and TRBJ1-5, with a tentative D call TRBD1 (6 bases). The CDR3 covers 16 residues. Germline CDR1 LNHDA, CDR2 SQIVND (reference sequence). V lost 4 bases and J lost 2, with 15 bases in between. The CDR3 spells CASSNGRTAGNQPQHF. In DNA, the CDR3 is TGTGCCAGTAGTAATGGAAGGACAGCGGGCAATCAGCCCCAGCATTTT.

The chain combines TRBV21-1 with TRBJ2-7; the table's D call, TRBD1, has no DNA check behind it. TRBV21-1 is designated a pseudogene. This CDR3 has 14 amino acids. The CDR3 DNA sequence: TGTGCCAGCAGCAGCGACAGGGGGTTTTACGAGCAGTACTTC. Translating gives CASSSDRGFYEQYF.

This clone appeared once. This chain uses TRBV5-6 with TRBJ1-2, with D uncertain. Germline loops: CDR1 SGHDT, CDR2 YYEEEE. The V gene lost 9 bases and the J gene lost 0 bases, with 15 bases spanning the gap. The CDR3 extends over 14 amino acids. CDR3 sequence: CATTGGRANYGYTF. The CDR3 DNA reads TGTGCCACGACCGGTGGGCGAGCTAACTATGGCTACACCTTC.

The chain employs TRBV7-2 and TRBJ1-2; tentatively, D is TRBD1 (6 bases). Germline CDR1 is SGHTA and CDR2 is FQGNSA. The CDR3 sequence is 19 residues long. V lost 3 bases and J 6 bases, leaving 29 bases between the germline ends. CDR3 DNA sequence: TGTGCCAGCAGCTTCTCTTTACAGGGAGCGAGCTCGAGGATAAATGGCTACACCTTC. Residues: CASSFSLQGASSRINGYTF.

The V call is TRBV19, the J call TRBJ1-5, with no clear D. Trimming took 10 bases from V and 4 from J, leaving 14 bases between them. This CDR3 is 13 amino acids long. Germline V CDR1 and CDR2: LNHDA, SQIVND (reference sequence). CDR3 in DNA: TGTGCCACAGCTTGGAACGGGAATCAGCCCCAGCATTTT. Encoded protein: CATAWNGNQPQHF.

This clone was recorded a few times. CDR3 in DNA: TGCGCCAGCAGCCTGGACGGGACAGGGGGTACCTACGAGCAGTACTTC. Protein sequence: CASSLDGTGGTYEQYF. This chain links TRBV5-1 with TRBJ2-7; 11 bases match TRBD1. The length of the CDR3 is 16 residues. V dropped 4 bases and J dropped 2; count of bases not matched to a gene: 8. Germline V lookup: CDR1 SGHRS, CDR2 YFSETQ.

Points on this clone: At one of its ends the junction is not consistent with the germline gene, which may arise from a read error. The gene calls are TRBV7-7 and TRBJ2-1; D is possibly TRBD2 (5 bases). The length of the CDR3 is 13 residues. CDR1 and CDR2 (germline): SSHAT, FNYEAQ (reference sequence). CDR3 residues: CASSLGRTNEQFF. The CDR3 DNA sequence: TGTGCTAGCAGCTTAGGACGGACTAATGAGCAGTTCTTC.

Details on this clone: An end of the junction does not agree with germline; a read error may underlie this. This chain uses TRBV4-1 with TRBJ1-5; D is possibly TRBD1 (5 bases). CDR3 size: 18 residues. Germline CDR1 reads MGHRA; CDR2 reads YSYEKL. CDR3 loop: CASSQEGTPPLSNQLQHF. DNA for the CDR3: TGCGCCAGCAGCCAAGAGGGGACCCCCCCTTTGAGCAATCAGCTCCAGCATTTT.

Here the CDR3 reads CASSPPEGSYGYTF. Here the CDR3 DNA reads TGTGCCAGCAGCCCTCCTGAGGGGAGCTATGGCTACACCTTC. V gene TRBV7-2 combines with J gene TRBJ1-2; weak D call: TRBD1 (5 bases). The V and J ends lost 5 bases and 4 bases respectively, with 14 bases between them. Germline CDR1 reads SGHTA; CDR2 reads FQGNSA. The CDR3 runs 14 residues.

The V and J genes are TRBV6-5 and TRBJ1-1; maybe TRBD1 (6 bases). Germline CDR1 reads MNHEY; CDR2 reads SVGAGI. The V and J ends lost 2 bases and 2 bases respectively, with 15 bases between them. CDR3 length: 16 residues. The CDR3 spells CASSYGGVGSNTEAFF. CDR3 nucleotide sequence: TGTGCCAGCAGTTACGGGGGCGTAGGGTCAAACACTGAAGCTTTCTTT.

The rearrangement links TRBV5-1 to TRBJ2-6; unclear D gene. CDR3 size: 15 residues. V shed 3 bases and J shed 0 bases, with 7 bases lying between them. Germline CDR1 and CDR2: SGHRS and YFSETQ. The CDR3 coding sequence is TGCGCCAGCAGCTCTCTAAACTCTGGGGCCAACGTCCTGACTTTC. This codes for CASSSLNSGANVLTF.

This chain connects TRBV7-9 to TRBJ2-1; TRBD2 agrees at 12 bases. CDR3 size: 16 residues. Germline V lookup: CDR1 SEHNR, CDR2 FQNEAQ (reference sequence). After removal of 5 bases from V and 0 bases from J, the junction contained 2 bases not matched to a gene. CDR3: CASSQTSGSSYNEQFF. The CDR3 DNA follows: TGTGCCAGCAGCCAGACTAGCGGGAGCTCCTACAATGAGCAGTTCTTC.

This clone is a singleton in its sample. V is TRBV27 and J is TRBJ2-2, with TRBD2 identical over 9 bases. Trimming at V came to 6 bases and at J to 9 bases, leaving 11 bases not matched to a gene. Germline-derived CDR1 and CDR2 are MNHEY and SMNVEV (reference sequence). CDR3 length equals 15 residues. DNA of the CDR3: TGTGCCAGCAGACCTCCCGGGACTAGCTATAGGGAGCTGTTTTTT. Residues: CASRPPGTSYRELFF.

The rearrangement links TRBV11-1 to TRBJ2-1, with D possibly TRBD1 on 6 matching bases. This CDR3 is built from 14 residues. The germline V gene has CDR1 SGHAT and CDR2 FQDESV (reference sequence). The V and J ends lost 5 bases and 2 bases respectively, with 10 bases between them. The CDR3: CASSVRQAYNEQFF. As DNA, the CDR3 is TGTGCCAGCAGCGTACGACAGGCCTACAATGAGCAGTTCTTC.

This clone was seen only once. This sequence joins TRBV2 and TRBJ1-2, with D possibly matching TRBD1 (6 bases). The CDR3 extends over 15 amino acids. Between the trimmed V and J ends, which lost 2 bases and 1 base, there was a span of 11 bases. Germline V lookup: CDR1 SNHLY, CDR2 FYNNEI. CDR3 nucleotide sequence: TGTGCCAGCAGTGAATTAAGGGGGGGTAACTATGGCTACACCTTC. Translated: CASSELRGGNYGYTF.

The CDR3 DNA sequence: TGTGCCAGCTCACCGGAGTTCCACGTTGAGACCCAGTACTTC. Translated, it gives CASSPEFHVETQYF. The V call is TRBV18, the J call TRBJ2-5; D remains ambiguous. There are 14 residues in the CDR3. CDR1 is KGHSH, CDR2 LQKENI, per germline. Trimming stripped 3 bases from V and 5 bases from J, with 13 bases between. Supplemented by reference TRBV18 and TRBJ2-5, the full variable domain reads NAGVMQNPRHLVRRRGQEARLRCSPMKGHSHVYWYRQLPEEGLKFMVYLQKENIIDESGMPKERFSAEFPKEGPSILRIQQVVRGDSAAYFCASSPEFHVETQYFGPGTRLLVL.

The chain combines TRBV6-5 with TRBJ2-5, with 11 nucleotides matching TRBD2. CDR1 is MNHEY and CDR2 is SVGAGI in the germline V gene. J gave up 1 base and V 4 bases, and 5 bases lay outside the gene matches. This CDR3 spans 16 amino acids. The CDR3 region has the DNA TGTGCCAGCAGTTTGACTAGCGGGACTTCCCAAGAGACCCAGTACTTC. This translates into CASSLTSGTSQETQYF.

This rearrangement joins TRBV25-1 to TRBJ2-7, with D unclear. CDR3 length: 12 residues. Trimming took off 0 bases at V and 6 bases at J, with 6 bases between the two ends. CDR1 is MGHDK and CDR2 is SYGVNS in the germline V gene. The CDR3 is CASSEYISEQYF. CDR3 nucleotides: TGTGCCAGCAGTGAATATATCTCCGAGCAGTACTTC.

The chain carries TRBV6-5 and TRBJ2-3; D not resolved. CDR3 length equals 15 residues. The germline CDR1 and CDR2 sequences are MNHEY and SVGAGI. Trimming pared 0 bases from V and 3 bases from J, leaving 10 bases between. CDR3 amino acids: CASSYSPYVTDTQYF. The CDR3 DNA reads as TGTGCCAGCAGTTACTCACCTTACGTGACAGATACGCAGTATTTT.

V and J are TRBV6-5 and TRBJ2-7; D perhaps matches TRBD1 (6 bases). This CDR3 region has 14 residues. The germline CDR1 and CDR2 sequences are MNHEY and SVGAGI. Deletions cut 4 bases from V and 3 bases from J, with 13 bases between. CDR3 nucleotide sequence: TGTGCCAGCAGTTCAGACAGGTATGGCTACGAGCAGTACTTC. It encodes CASSSDRYGYEQYF.

This clone was counted once. The chain employs TRBV28 and TRBJ1-4; TRBD1 matches 7 bases. This CDR3 spans 14 amino acids. Germline CDR1 MDHEN, CDR2 SYDVKM. V gave up 5 bases and J gave up 4 bases; unmatched junction bases: 4. CDR3 residues: CASSLGTVNEKLFF. The CDR3 nucleotides read TGTGCCAGCAGTCTCGGGACAGTTAATGAAAAACTGTTTTTT.